This TCR beta chain was sequenced for a study of control samples from healthy donors and cancer patients. This clone has only a few counts. Within the sample, other DNA sequences also encode this same CDR3. Method: immunoSEQ multiplex PCR; TCRdb's copy keeps in-frame clones and lacks some. Of about 120,000 clones in the sample, approximately 89% are singletons; the top ten hold 3.4%. The source of this sequence is a man aged 35-49 years in good health. The sequenced sample consisted of blood.

The CDR3: CASSSGAGGDYGYTF. Written as DNA, the CDR3 is TGTGCCAGCAGTTCTGGGGCAGGGGGCGACTATGGCTACACCTTC. V and J are TRBV6-5 and TRBJ1-2, with 8 bases aligning to TRBD1. Germline values: CDR1 MNHEY, CDR2 SVGAGI. CDR3 length equals 15 residues. V dropped 4 bases and J dropped 3; count of bases not matched to a gene: 7.